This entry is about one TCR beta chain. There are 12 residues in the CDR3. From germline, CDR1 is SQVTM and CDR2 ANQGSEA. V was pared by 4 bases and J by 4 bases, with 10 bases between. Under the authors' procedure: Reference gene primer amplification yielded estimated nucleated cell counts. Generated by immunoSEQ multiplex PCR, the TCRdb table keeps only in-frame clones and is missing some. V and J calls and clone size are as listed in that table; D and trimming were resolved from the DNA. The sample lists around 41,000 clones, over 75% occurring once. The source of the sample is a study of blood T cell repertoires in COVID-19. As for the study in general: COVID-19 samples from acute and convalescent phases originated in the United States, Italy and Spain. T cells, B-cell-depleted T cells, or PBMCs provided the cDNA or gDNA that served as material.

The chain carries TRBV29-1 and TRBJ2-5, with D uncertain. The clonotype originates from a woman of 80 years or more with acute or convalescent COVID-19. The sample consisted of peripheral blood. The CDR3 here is CSVGPTPETQYF. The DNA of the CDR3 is TGCAGCGTTGGCCCAACTCCAGAGACCCAGTACTTC. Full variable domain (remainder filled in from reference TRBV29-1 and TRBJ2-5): SAVISQKPSRDICQRGTSLTIQCQVDSQVTMMFWYRQQPGQSLTLIATANQGSEATYESGFVIDKFPISRPNLTFSTLTVSNMSPEDSSIYLCSVGPTPETQYFGPGTRLLVL.